The entry that follows covers one TCR beta chain sequence. The antigen is undetermined. The germline gives CDR1 WSHSY, CDR2 SAAADI. This CDR3 region has 13 residues. Trimming shortened V by 0 bases and J by 8 bases, and 10 bases separated the two germline ends. The sample belongs to a study of OX40 agonist ivuxolimab in advanced cancers. Study as a whole: In three patients, partial responses were observed, one with hepatocellular carcinoma and two with cutaneous melanoma. General study points: Clonal expansion was seen in CD4+ and CD8+ blood T cells by week 6 at 0.1 to 3.0 mg/kg. Relative to CD4+ cells, CD8+ T cells on average had more expanded clones.

Sampling times: baseline, cycle 4 day 1, cycle 7 day 1. The protocol was immunoSEQ multiplex PCR, while the TCRdb copy is restricted to in-frame clones and leaves out a portion. The repertoire consists of around 40,000 clones, with over 80% occurring once and the leading ten covering about 20%. The input for sequencing was CD4+ or CD8+ T cells sorted from blood, taken in a trial of the OX40 agonist ivuxolimab. This chain connects TRBV10-2 to TRBJ1-1, with no clear D. The sequence was collected from an adult with an advanced solid tumor such as melanoma, head and neck, liver or kidney cancer. The CDR3 is CASSESQYREAFF. CDR3 nucleotides: TGCGCCAGCAGTGAGTCGCAATATAGGGAAGCTTTCTTT.